The 23 T cell receptor beta chains given below trace back to one sample, sequenced in a study of lymphopenia after photon versus proton radiotherapy (dated by TCRdb to the late 2010s). Libraries were constructed by the immunoSEQ multiplex PCR assay. Here the immuneACCESS table is served through TCRdb, limited to in-frame sequences with V and J called. Missing clones are a known gap in these copies; in checked studies unresolved V genes cover under half, and the rest lacks a known reason. This sample comprises roughly 32,000 clones, 94% of them detected only once. The ten largest make up 0.6% to 0.85% of the sample. Sequencing used peripheral blood, obtained from a patient treated with photon-based radiotherapy. Receptor source: a woman between 50 and 59 years old with cholangiocarcinoma.

The chain is built from TRBV30 and TRBJ1-1, with D unclear. Germline V gives CDR1 GTSNPN, CDR2 SVGIG (reference sequence). This CDR3 comprises 14 residues. Between the trimmed V and J ends, which lost 0 bases and 7 bases, there was a span of 15 bases. This CDR3 is CAWSVLQGEHEAFF. The CDR3, as DNA: TGTGCCTGGAGTGTACTCCAAGGCGAGCATGAAGCTTTCTTT.

The chain combines TRBV9 with TRBJ2-1; no definite D call. This CDR3 is 11 amino acids long. Germline V gene sequence: CDR1 SGDLS, CDR2 YYNGEE. Trimming pared 0 bases from V and 9 bases from J, leaving 4 bases between. The CDR3 here is CASSVGGEQFF. The CDR3 bases are TGTGCCAGCAGCGTAGGGGGTGAGCAGTTCTTC.

The chain employs TRBV19 and TRBJ1-5; D is undetermined. The V and J ends lost 0 bases and 1 base respectively, with 10 bases between them. The germline V gene has CDR1 LNHDA and CDR2 SQIVND (reference sequence). This CDR3 has 16 amino acids. The CDR3 sequence is CASSIDRGGSNQPQHF. The CDR3 region has the DNA TGTGCCAGTAGTATAGATCGGGGTGGAAGCAATCAGCCCCAGCATTTT. The full variable domain, its missing parts supplied by reference TRBV19 and TRBJ1-5, is DGGITQSPKYLFRKEGQNVTLSCEQNLNHDAMYWYRQDPGQGLRLIYYSQIVNDFQKGDIAEGYSVSREKKESFPLTVTSAQKNPTAFYLCASSIDRGGSNQPQHFGDGTRLSIL.

This chain's CDR3 is CASSPNAKAGSTFF. CDR3 nucleotide sequence: TGTGCCAGCAGCCCCAACGCTAAGGCAGGGTCGACTTTCTTT. The chain has TRBV5-4 and TRBJ1-1, with a possible D match to TRBD1 (5 bases). Germline V gives CDR1 SGHNT, CDR2 YYREEE (reference sequence). V shed 4 bases and J shed 12 bases, with 22 bases lying between them. The CDR3 length is 14 residues.

The chain carries TRBV7-2 and TRBJ1-5, with TRBD1 matching 8 bases. V was clipped by 5 bases and J by 3 bases; unmatched bases: 9. This CDR3 contains 16 residues. CDR1 and CDR2 from the germline V gene are SGHTA and FQGNSA. The CDR3 nucleotides read TGTGCCAGCAGCCCAGGGGGCGGTCCCCCCAATCAGCCCCAGCATTTT. This codes for CASSPGGGPPNQPQHF.

The gene calls are TRBV5-4 and TRBJ1-2; 7 nucleotides align to TRBD1. Germline V gene data show CDR1 as SGHNT and CDR2 as YYREEE (reference sequence). This CDR3 comprises 13 residues. Germline trimming cut 5 bases from V and 8 bases from J; bases unmatched to any gene: 9. The CDR3 DNA reads TGTGCCAGCAGTCCGACAGGGTATAAGGGCTACACCTTC. It specifies CASSPTGYKGYTF.

The V gene is TRBV27, the J gene TRBJ2-7; weak D call: TRBD2 (6 bases). This CDR3 comprises 14 residues. Trimming pared 2 bases from V and 2 bases from J, leaving 10 bases between. CDR1 MNHEY and CDR2 SMNVEV come from the germline V gene (reference sequence). For the CDR3, the DNA is TGTGCCAGCAGTTTAAGGGACTCACCCTACGAGCAGTACTTC. Translation gives CASSLRDSPYEQYF.

This chain joins TRBV11-2 and TRBJ2-7, with 7 bases that match TRBD1. The J segment lost 3 bases and the V segment lost 5 bases, leaving 16 bases of the junction unmatched. There are 17 residues in the CDR3. From germline, CDR1 is SGHAT and CDR2 FQNNGV. The CDR3 is CASSRPGRGTAHYEQYF. As DNA, the CDR3 is TGTGCCAGCAGCCGCCCGGGGAGAGGGACAGCTCACTACGAGCAGTACTTC.

The V call is TRBV7-9, the J call TRBJ1-1; the D gene is possibly TRBD1 (6 bases). V dropped 5 bases and J dropped 1 base, with 14 bases sitting between them. Germline loops: CDR1 SEHNR, CDR2 FQNEAQ (reference sequence). CDR3 length: 15 residues. As DNA, the CDR3 is TGTGCCAGCAGCCCAAGGACAGACTCGAACACTGAAGCTTTCTTT. This encodes CASSPRTDSNTEAFF. Complete variable domain (other parts from reference TRBV7-9 and TRBJ1-1): DTGVSQNPRHKITKRGQNVTFRCDPISEHNRLYWYRQTLGQGPEFLTYFQNEAQLEKSRLLSDRFSAERPKGSFSTLEIQRTEQGDSAMYLCASSPRTDSNTEAFFGQGTRLTVV.

The J gene is TRBJ1-1, the V gene TRBV7-9; 7 nucleotides agree with TRBD1. The J segment lost 1 base and the V segment lost 2 bases, leaving 10 bases of the junction unmatched. Germline CDR1 SEHNR, CDR2 FQNEAQ (reference sequence). The CDR3 contains 17 residues. CDR3 coding DNA: TGTGCCAGCAGCTTACCGAAAACGGGACAGAAGAACACTGAAGCTTTCTTT. Translation: CASSLPKTGQKNTEAFF.

V gene TRBV10-3 combines with J gene TRBJ2-1, with TRBD1 as a possible D gene (6 bases). Germline V gene sequence: CDR1 ENHRY, CDR2 SYGVKD. Trimming removed 6 bases from V and 7 bases from J, with 10 bases in between. The CDR3 is made up of 12 amino acids. Here the CDR3 DNA reads TGTGCCATCAGCAGAACAGGGAATGAGCAGTTCTTC. Translation gives CAISRTGNEQFF.

The chain couples TRBV28 to TRBJ1-2, with a possible D match to TRBD1 (5 bases). Germline CDR1 and CDR2: MDHEN and SYDVKM. The length of the CDR3 is 15 residues. V shed 0 bases and J shed 4 bases, with 12 bases lying between them. The CDR3 bases are TGTGCCAGCAGTTTATGGGCAGGGTGGGCCTATGGCTACACCTTC. It yields the protein CASSLWAGWAYGYTF.

V and J are TRBV30 and TRBJ1-5; D may be TRBD1 (5 bases). The CDR3 has 14 residues. V was shortened by 0 bases and J by 7 bases, with 13 bases between the two germline ends. CDR1 and CDR2 (germline): GTSNPN, SVGIG (reference sequence). CDR3 DNA sequence: TGTGCCTGGAGTGTGCAGGGAGGTCGGCAGCCCCAGCATTTT. This codes for CAWSVQGGRQPQHF.

The chain has TRBV7-8 and TRBJ2-1; D possibly corresponds to TRBD2 (6 bases). CDR1 is SGHVS and CDR2 is FQNEAQ in the germline V gene. CDR3 length: 18 residues. V lost 4 bases to trimming and J lost 10 bases, with 29 bases between them. This CDR3 is CASSSLGAGGAPVGEQFF. As DNA, the CDR3 is TGTGCCAGCAGCTCCTTAGGGGCGGGCGGGGCCCCAGTAGGAGAGCAGTTCTTC.

This chain connects TRBV5-6 to TRBJ2-7, with D perhaps matching TRBD1 (6 bases). Germline CDR1 SGHDT, CDR2 YYEEEE. This CDR3 contains 13 residues. The germline V and J ends were trimmed by 2 bases and 5 bases, with 11 bases remaining between them. The chain's CDR3 is CASSFPGVHEQYF. In DNA, the CDR3 is TGTGCCAGCAGCTTTCCAGGGGTCCACGAGCAGTACTTC.

This chain uses TRBV7-2 with TRBJ1-4, with a weak D call TRBD1 (5 bases). The CDR3 has 14 amino acids. Trimming left V 3 bases short and J 10 bases short, with 15 bases between. Germline CDR1 is SGHTA and CDR2 is FQGNSA. Written as DNA, the CDR3 is TGTGCCAGCAGCTTCGGGACGGTTGGTGGAAAACTGTTTTTT. It yields the protein CASSFGTVGGKLFF.

The chain links TRBV25-1 to TRBJ2-1; tentatively, D is TRBD2 (6 bases). The CDR3 extends over 11 amino acids. Germline assignment: CDR1 MGHDK and CDR2 SYGVNS. V lost 10 bases and J lost 4, with 8 bases in between. The CDR3 loop is CATGSYNEQFF. Here the CDR3 DNA reads TGTGCCACCGGGAGTTACAATGAGCAGTTCTTC. Drawing the rest from reference TRBV25-1 and TRBJ2-1, the complete variable domain is EADIYQTPRYLVIGTGKKITLECSQTMGHDKMYWYQQDPGMELHLIHYSYGVNSTEKGDLSSESTVSRIRTEHFPLTLESARPSHTSQYLCATGSYNEQFFGPGTRLTVL.

This chain joins TRBV11-2 and TRBJ2-7; no reliable D call. This CDR3 comprises 14 residues. The V and J ends lost 1 base and 6 bases respectively, with 13 bases between them. Germline V gene lookup returns CDR1 SGHAT and CDR2 FQNNGV. CDR3 amino acids: CASSLATLGLEQYF. CDR3 nucleotide sequence: TGTGCCAGCAGCTTAGCGACGTTAGGGCTCGAGCAGTACTTC.

The chain couples TRBV6-5 to TRBJ2-7; 9 nucleotides agree with TRBD2. The CDR3 is 15 residues long. The germline gives CDR1 MNHEY, CDR2 SVGAGI. V lost 3 bases and J lost 5; bases outside the gene matches: 8. The CDR3 nucleotides read TGTGCCAGCAGTTATCGGGGACTAGCTTCTCACGAGCAGTACTTC. This translates into CASSYRGLASHEQYF.

The CDR3 loop reads CASRDRGRNTIYF. CDR3 coding DNA: TGTGCCAGCAGGGACAGGGGTCGAAACACCATATATTTT. V and J are TRBV6-5 and TRBJ1-3; 9 positions agree with TRBD1. The CDR3 extends over 13 amino acids. The V and J ends lost 6 bases and 5 bases, in that order; junction bases with no gene match: 2. CDR1 MNHEY and CDR2 SVGAGI come from the germline V gene.

This chain joins TRBV10-3 and TRBJ2-7; possible D gene TRBD1, 7 bases. Germline values: CDR1 ENHRY, CDR2 SYGVKD. Trimming took off 10 bases at V and 2 bases at J, with 18 bases between the two ends. CDR3 length: 14 residues. CDR3 in DNA: TGTGCCACCCAGGGACAGTGGGGGGCCTACGAGCAGTACTTC. Its protein product is CATQGQWGAYEQYF.

Written as DNA, the CDR3 is TGTGCCAGCAATGGACAGAAACGCTTCGGGGAGCTGTTTTTT. Its translation: CASNGQKRFGELFF. The chain recombines TRBV7-9 with TRBJ2-2; possible D gene TRBD1, 6 bases. The CDR3 runs 14 residues. The ends were cut back, 7 bases at V and 7 bases at J, with 16 bases in the middle. Looked up from germline, CDR1 is SEHNR and CDR2 is FQNEAQ (reference sequence).

The CDR3, as DNA: TGTGCCAGCAGGGGGACTACCTCCTTCGGGGAGCTGTTTTTT. Translation: CASRGTTSFGELFF. The chain couples TRBV27 to TRBJ2-2, with 7 bases aligning to TRBD2. CDR3 size: 14 residues. With V trimmed by 6 bases and J by 7 bases, 8 bases remained unmatched. Germline V CDR1 and CDR2: MNHEY, SMNVEV (reference sequence).